Below are 20 T cell receptor beta chains sequenced from a single sample in a study of T cells in Graves' hyperthyroidism and ophthalmopathy. RNA transcripts were the template for amplifying TCR beta CDR3 regions. HTBI primers drove first-round RT-PCR of the TCR CDR3. TCRdb re-called the multiplex PCR reads through MiXCR, storing one row per CDR3 protein. In the table there are approximately 700,000 distinct CDR3 sequences, 16% of which are singletons. Material for sequencing was blood. The receptor set was obtained from a man aged 18-30 years with Graves' hyperthyroidism.

This clonotype was recorded many times. This sequence joins TRBV6-5 and TRBJ2-7, with D perhaps matching TRBD1 (5 bases). Trimming cost V 0 bases and J 6 bases, with 12 bases left between them. Per germline, CDR1 MNHEY and CDR2 SVGAGI. The CDR3 has 14 amino acids. The CDR3 DNA is TGTGCCAGCAGTTACTCGAGTGCAGGGCGCGAGCAGTACTTC. Amino acid sequence: CASSYSSAGREQYF.

This clonotype was observed a few times. The chain joins TRBV30 to TRBJ2-7, with TRBD2 matching over 16 bases. CDR3 size: 17 residues. V lost 8 bases, J lost 5 bases, and 15 bases stayed unmatched. Germline V CDR1 and CDR2: GTSNPN, SVGIG (reference sequence). CDR3 amino acids: CASSSGLAGGPPDEQYF. The CDR3 DNA reads TGTGCCAGCAGCTCGGGACTAGCGGGAGGGCCCCCCGACGAGCAGTACTTC.

This clonotype was counted a few times. The gene calls are TRBV10-3 and TRBJ2-1; 8 nucleotides line up with TRBD2. V trimming: 7 bases; J trimming: 0 bases; junction bases outside the gene matches: 8. Per germline, CDR1 ENHRY and CDR2 SYGVKD. The CDR3 spans 16 residues. CDR3 loop: CAIMAVAGSSYNEQFF. Written as DNA, the CDR3 is TGTGCCATCATGGCGGTAGCGGGAAGCTCCTACAATGAGCAGTTCTTC.

This clonotype showed up many times. The chain carries TRBV15 and TRBJ2-1; maybe TRBD1 (7 bases). The germline V and J ends were trimmed by 5 bases and 6 bases, with 11 bases remaining between them. The CDR3 sequence is 13 residues long. The germline V gene encodes CDR1 LNHNV and CDR2 YYDKDF (reference sequence). CDR3 sequence: CATSLRGVNEQFF. For the CDR3, the DNA is TGTGCCACCAGCCTCAGGGGGGTCAATGAGCAGTTCTTC. Full variable domain (missing parts from reference TRBV15 and TRBJ2-1): DAMVIQNPRYQVTQFGKPVTLSCSQTLNHNVMYWYQQKSSQAPKLLFHYYDKDFNNEADTPDNFQSRRPNTSFCFLDIRSPGLGDTAMYLCATSLRGVNEQFFGPGTRLTVL.

This clonotype turned up a few times. V usage is TRBV28 and J usage is TRBJ2-4; 11 nucleotides match TRBD1. The CDR3 consists of 15 residues. V was pared by 2 bases and J by 8 bases, with 5 bases of the junction left unmatched. The germline V gene encodes CDR1 MDHEN and CDR2 SYDVKM. DNA for the CDR3: TGTGCCAGCAGTTTAGGGGGGACAGGGGGAGACATTCAGTACTTC. It encodes CASSLGGTGGDIQYF.

This clonotype was observed many times. CDR3 in DNA: TGCGCCAGCAGCCCCCAGGGGCAGGGAAACAATGAGCAGTTCTTC. As protein: CASSPQGQGNNEQFF. The chain joins TRBV4-1 to TRBJ2-1; D perhaps matches TRBD1 (6 bases). Germline V lookup: CDR1 MGHRA, CDR2 YSYEKL. Trimming took off 4 bases at V and 5 bases at J, with 15 bases between the two ends. CDR3 size: 15 residues.

V is TRBV29-1 and J is TRBJ2-2; D ambiguous. Germline values: CDR1 SQVTM, CDR2 ANQGSEA. The CDR3 contains 15 residues. Trimming shortened V by 0 bases and J by 4 bases, and 12 bases separated the two germline ends. The CDR3 here is CSVEDGSRATGELFF. DNA of the CDR3: TGCAGCGTTGAAGATGGGTCCCGGGCCACCGGGGAGCTGTTTTTT.

This clonotype was recorded only once. The junction shows a germline mismatch at one end, possibly a read error. This chain uses TRBV4-1 with TRBJ1-3; 7 nucleotides line up with TRBD1. The CDR3 extends over 16 amino acids. Per the germline V gene, CDR1 is MGHRA and CDR2 is YSYEKL. The CDR3 sequence is CASSQVGGQSGSTIYF. The CDR3 DNA reads as TGCGCCAGCAGCCAAGTTGGGGGACAGTCTGGAAGCACCATATATTTT.

This clonotype turned up a few times. The chain couples TRBV24-1 to TRBJ2-6; TRBD1 matches 10 bases. The CDR3 length is 18 residues. Germline values: CDR1 KGHDR, CDR2 SFDVKD. The trim removed 9 bases at V and 0 bases at J, leaving 10 bases unmatched. The CDR3 region is CATGPGQGPSSGANVLTF. The CDR3 bases are TGTGCCACCGGCCCGGGACAGGGGCCGAGCTCTGGGGCCAACGTCCTGACTTTC.

This clonotype was detected many times. The rearrangement uses TRBV12-3 or TRBV12-4 and TRBJ2-3; D is unclear. Trimming left V 6 bases short and J 6 bases short, with 19 bases between. The CDR3 is made up of 15 amino acids. The CDR3 sequence is CASSPLEELVDTQYF. CDR3 nucleotides: TGTGCCAGCAGCCCCCTAGAGGAATTGGTGGATACGCAGTATTTT.

The V and J genes are TRBV5-5 and TRBJ1-5; D is undetermined. CDR3 length equals 14 residues. The ends were cut back, 6 bases at V and 11 bases at J, with 21 bases in the middle. CDR1 and CDR2 (germline): SGHKS, YYEKEE (reference sequence). The CDR3 region has the DNA TGTGCCAGCAACCGTCTGCCCTCCAGAGCGGCCCAGCATTTT. This translates into CASNRLPSRAAQHF.

In its sample, this clonotype was seen many times. The genes are TRBV7-2 and TRBJ1-4, with unresolved D. With 0 bases removed from V and 6 bases from J, the gap between germline ends came to 11 bases. The CDR3 loop spans 15 amino acids. The germline CDR1 and CDR2 sequences are SGHTA and FQGNSA. The CDR3 protein is CASSLAPGEHEKLFF. CDR3 DNA sequence: TGTGCCAGCAGCTTAGCGCCCGGTGAACATGAAAAACTGTTTTTT. Full variable domain (rest looked up from reference TRBV7-2 and TRBJ1-4): GAGVSQSPSNKVTEKGKDVELRCDPISGHTALYWYRQSLGQGLEFLIYFQGNSAPDKSGLPSDRFSAERTGGSVSTLTIQRTQQEDSAVYLCASSLAPGEHEKLFFGSGTQLSVL.

This clonotype was seen at least ten times. The chain combines TRBV6-2 or TRBV6-3 with TRBJ2-1; 11 nucleotides align to TRBD2. V lost 8 bases, J lost 10 bases, and 10 bases stayed unmatched. Germline V gene lookup returns CDR1 MNHEY and CDR2 SVGEGT. The CDR3 runs 14 residues. CDR3 region: CASAGTSGLGEQFF. As DNA, the CDR3 is TGTGCCAGCGCCGGGACTAGCGGCCTCGGGGAGCAGTTCTTC.

Many counts were recorded for this clonotype. The rearrangement joins TRBV6-2 or TRBV6-3 to TRBJ2-1; no firm D call. The CDR3 extends over 13 amino acids. Germline CDR1 is MNHEY and CDR2 is SVGEGT. The germline V and J ends were trimmed by 3 bases and 7 bases, with 10 bases remaining between them. The CDR3 DNA reads TGTGCCAGCAGTTATTGGGGTGGGAATGAGCAGTTCTTC. Translation gives CASSYWGGNEQFF.

V usage is TRBV5-5 and J usage is TRBJ2-2; D may be TRBD2 (6 bases). CDR1 and CDR2 (germline): SGHKS, YYEKEE (reference sequence). The CDR3 loop spans 14 amino acids. Trimming took off 5 bases at V and 4 bases at J, with 12 bases between the two ends. The DNA of the CDR3 is TGTGCCAGCAGGATGGGCGGGGCCACCGGGGAGCTGTTTTTT. This gives the protein CASRMGGATGELFF.

The chain links TRBV7-9 to TRBJ2-1, with a possible D match to TRBD2 (5 bases). V lost 0 bases, J lost 10 bases, and 13 bases lay in between. Germline assignment: CDR1 SEHNR and CDR2 FQNEAQ (reference sequence). The CDR3 covers 14 residues. The CDR3 DNA reads as TGTGCCAGCAGCTTAGCTGGGATTTCGGGGGAGCAGTTCTTC. Protein product: CASSLAGISGEQFF.

This clonotype came up many times. The chain employs TRBV9 and TRBJ1-5; the D is unclear. The CDR3 consists of 15 residues. V was clipped by 2 bases and J by 0 bases, with 9 bases between them. Germline V gene sequence: CDR1 SGDLS, CDR2 YYNGEE. The CDR3 spells CASSVSGNSNQPQHF. The CDR3 DNA reads TGTGCCAGCAGCGTCAGTGGAAATAGCAATCAGCCCCAGCATTTT.

This clonotype was detected ten times or more. V gene TRBV11-1 combines with J gene TRBJ2-3, with 16 bases fitting TRBD2. J gave up 4 bases and V 5 bases, and 9 bases lay outside the gene matches. The V gene's germline CDR1 is SGHAT and CDR2 FQDESV (reference sequence). The CDR3 covers 18 residues. CDR3 sequence: CASSPQGLAGGLSDTQYF. As DNA, the CDR3 is TGTGCCAGCAGCCCCCAGGGACTAGCGGGAGGGCTCTCAGATACGCAGTATTTT.

This clonotype was seen many times. CDR3 sequence: CASSDHAGGNGETQYF. The CDR3 nucleotides are TGTGCCAGCAGTGATCACGCAGGGGGTAATGGGGAGACCCAGTACTTC. The chain has TRBV25-1 and TRBJ2-5; 7 bases map to TRBD1. Germline CDR1 reads MGHDK; CDR2 reads SYGVNS. This CDR3 has 16 residues. V shed 3 bases, J shed 5 bases, and the junction held 12 bases outside the gene matches.

This clonotype occurred a few times. The rearrangement joins TRBV13 to TRBJ2-3, with D perhaps TRBD2 (6 bases). Deletions cut 3 bases from V and 1 base from J, with 11 bases between. Germline-derived CDR1 and CDR2 are PRHDT and FYEKMQ (reference sequence). There are 15 residues in the CDR3. CDR3 residues: CASSFGRRGTDTQYF. In DNA form, the CDR3 reads TGTGCCAGCAGCTTTGGGCGGAGGGGCACAGATACGCAGTATTTT.